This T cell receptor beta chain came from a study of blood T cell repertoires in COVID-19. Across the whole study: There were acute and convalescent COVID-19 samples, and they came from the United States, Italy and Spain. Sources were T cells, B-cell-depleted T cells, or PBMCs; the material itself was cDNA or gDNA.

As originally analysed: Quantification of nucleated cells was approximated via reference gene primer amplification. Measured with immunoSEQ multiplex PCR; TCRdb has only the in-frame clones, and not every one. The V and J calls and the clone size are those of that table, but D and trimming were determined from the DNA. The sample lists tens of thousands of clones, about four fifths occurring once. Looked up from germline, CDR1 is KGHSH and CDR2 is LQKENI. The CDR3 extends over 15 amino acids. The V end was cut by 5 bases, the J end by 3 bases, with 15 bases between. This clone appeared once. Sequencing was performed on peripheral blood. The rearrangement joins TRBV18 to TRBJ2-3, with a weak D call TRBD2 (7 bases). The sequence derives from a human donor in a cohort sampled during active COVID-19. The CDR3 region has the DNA TGTGCCAGCTCAAAAGGACTAGGGGGAACAGATACGCAGTATTTT. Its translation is CASSKGLGGTDTQYF.